Listed here is a single T cell receptor (beta chain). This clonotype was observed at least ten times. Its binding antigen is unknown. The record has no base qualities; no much larger clone is one base away. The library was produced with 5' RACE. The instrument was a NextSeq 500. The TCR library protocol attached a unique molecular identifier to each TCR cDNA molecule to allow correction of PCR and sequencing errors. Regarding the original processing steps: TCR identification, UMI-based error correction and CDR3 extraction were all carried out with Decombinator tools. Expanded TCRs were defined as those above a frequency of 2 per 1,000, corresponding to the top 1% of the tumor frequency distribution. Expanded tumor TCRs were classed as regional if statistically deemed absent (corrected P<0.05) from at least one tumor region, otherwise ubiquitous. Renyi diversity was computed with the R vegan package after each repertoire had been subsampled 100 times to 5,000 TCRs. CDR3 similarity networks were built from amino acid triplet string-kernel similarity, connecting CDR3s with pairwise similarity above 0.82. The raw public data were reprocessed by TCRdb itself: fastp quality trimming at Q25, MiXCR clonotype calling, in-frame beta chains only. Every distinct CDR3 protein forms one entry, paired with its most common genes and DNA. Here the V and J calls rest on TCRdb's processing, not on the authors' analysis. Here the sample has about 3,500 distinct CDR3 sequences; about 5% occur a single time. The top ten clones comprise roughly 30% of the sample.

The sample's time point label, in plain terms: sample taken at primary tumor resection. Donors were about 70 patients with early-stage, untreated non-small cell lung cancer from the lung TRACERx cohort. Without any cell sorting, TCR sequencing was performed on whole RNA extracted either from tumor and nontumor lung tissue or from cryopreserved PBMC samples. Only patients with enough RNA available from two or more tumor regions were chosen for TCR sequencing. A lung pathologist reviewed the tumor and adjacent nontumor lung specimens before the specimens were selected. These data come from a study of spatial heterogeneity in lung cancer (dated by TCRdb to the late 2010s). For context, the study as a whole: Beta-chain transcripts were consistently detected in greater numbers than alpha-chain transcripts, which likely reflects a higher abundance of beta-chain transcripts. TCR transcript counts in tumor regions correlated strongly with a T cell transcriptional module score from matched bulk RNA-seq. In the raw uncorrected reads, each unique combination of TCR and UMI appeared more than ten times on average. TCR alpha and beta repertoires were quantitatively compared across multiple tumor regions, matched nontumor lung and blood in non-small cell lung cancer. TCR repertoire features were related to nonsynonymous mutation counts determined by whole-exome sequencing of tumor tissue. At surgery, around 200 tumor regions, 64 matched nontumor lung samples and 56 PBMC samples were TCR-sequenced for both alpha and beta chains.

What the research found in general, with its limitations: The tumor nonsynonymous mutation count correlated with the number of expanded alpha and beta TCRs within the tumor. Confirming at a functional level the hypothesis that regional TCRs recognize regional mutations was considered to require additional single-cell paired TCR alpha and beta sequencing. Estimated TCR-seq coverage of tumor T cells was only roughly 7% for alpha chains and about 12% for beta chains. Counts of ubiquitous and regional expanded TCRs were found to correlate with counts of ubiquitous and regional nonsynonymous mutations, respectively.

This clonotype was sampled from a female donor with early-stage non-small cell lung cancer. Source: lung tumor tissue, taken at surgery.

The CDR3 reads as follows: CASSSPYEQYF. The sequenced DNA is TGTGCCAGCAGCTCTCCCTACGAGCAGTACTTC. The chain was built from TRBV28 and TRBJ2-7; the D gene remains uncertain. Counted from cysteine to phenylalanine, this CDR3 has 11 amino acids. Only the CDR3 DNA is retained, 33 bases long and in frame from the first base. The germline V gene supplies CDR1 MDHEN and CDR2 SYDVKM. Trimming at the junction amounts to 6 bases on V and 2 bases on J, and the germline ends lie 5 bases apart.